This T cell receptor (beta chain) was retrieved from a study of CD8 T cells in Susac syndrome. RNA in amounts of roughly 0.5 to 1 ug was reverse transcribed with random hexamers. Multiplex PCR with immunoSEQ amplified the TCR beta CDR3 across 54 Vbeta and 13 Jbeta. From the immunoSEQ multiplex PCR reads, TCRdb called clonotypes with MiXCR, one entry per CDR3 protein. Among around 130,000 distinct CDR3 sequences, 65% to 90% were seen once, and the ten largest hold around 0.51%. TEMRA cells were FACS-enriched, with CD8+ and CD4+ T cells isolated negatively. Per germline, CDR1 SGHAT and CDR2 FQNNGV. The CDR3 is made up of 12 amino acids. The ends were cut back, 4 bases at V and 6 bases at J, with 6 bases in the middle.

The chain combines TRBV11-2 with TRBJ2-2; possibly TRBD2 for D (5 bases). The sequence was obtained from a human donor with multiple sclerosis. The sequenced sample was CD8+ T cells from PBMCs. DNA for the CDR3: TGTGCCAGCAGCTCGGAGGCCGGGGAGCTGTTTTTT. Translated: CASSSEAGELFF. Complete variable domain (other parts from reference TRBV11-2 and TRBJ2-2): EAGVAQSPRYKIIEKRQSVAFWCNPISGHATLYWYQQILGQGPKLLIQFQNNGVVDDSQLPKDRFSAERLKGVDSTLKIQPAKLEDSAVYLCASSSEAGELFFGEGSRLTVL.